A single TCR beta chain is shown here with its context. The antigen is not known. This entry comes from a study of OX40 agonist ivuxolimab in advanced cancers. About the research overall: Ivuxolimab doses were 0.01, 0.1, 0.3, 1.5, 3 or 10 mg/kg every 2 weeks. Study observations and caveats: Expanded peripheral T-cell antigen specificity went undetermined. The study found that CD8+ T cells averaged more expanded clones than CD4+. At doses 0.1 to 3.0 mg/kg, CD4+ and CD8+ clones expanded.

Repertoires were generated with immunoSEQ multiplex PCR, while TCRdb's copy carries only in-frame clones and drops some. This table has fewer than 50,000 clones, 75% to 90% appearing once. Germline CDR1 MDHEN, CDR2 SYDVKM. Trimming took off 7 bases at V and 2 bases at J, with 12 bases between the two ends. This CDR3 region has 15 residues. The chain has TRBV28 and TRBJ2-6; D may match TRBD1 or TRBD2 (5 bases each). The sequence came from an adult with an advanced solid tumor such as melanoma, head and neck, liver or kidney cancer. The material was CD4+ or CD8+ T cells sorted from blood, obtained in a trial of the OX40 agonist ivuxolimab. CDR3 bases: TGTGCCAGCAATGGGGGTATCCCTGGGGCCAACGTCCTGACTTTC. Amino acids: CASNGGIPGANVLTF.